This T cell receptor (beta chain) was captured in a study of CD8 T cells in ankylosing spondylitis. A single record per CDR3 protein comes from TCRdb applying MiXCR to the 5' RACE reads. The sample records about 800,000 distinct CDR3 sequences, roughly 12% being singletons. Overall study results and limits: A motif in TCR beta, a set of roughly eight highly homologous variants, appeared characteristic of ankylosing spondylitis blood.

There are a few counts of this clonotype. Its antigen is still unknown. Sequences were obtained from blood, either unsorted or a sorted T cell fraction (not recorded which). The TCR originated in a male donor with ankylosing spondylitis.

The CDR3 reads CASSFEGRDTQYF. The CDR3 DNA reads TGCGCCAGCAGCTTCGAAGGGAGAGATACGCAGTATTTT. V usage is TRBV5-1 and J usage is TRBJ2-3; tentative D call: TRBD2 (5 bases). The V gene lost 2 bases and the J gene lost 5 bases, with 9 bases spanning the gap. Germline lookup yields CDR1 SGHRS and CDR2 YFSETQ. CDR3 size: 13 residues.